Listed below are T cell receptor beta chains from one sample, sequenced in a study of blood T cell repertoires in COVID-19. TCRdb keeps only in-frame clones here, not all; method: immunoSEQ multiplex PCR. The repertoire holds about 59,000 clones, with 70% to 80% as singletons. The sequencing input was peripheral blood. The source is a man in his 60s with acute or convalescent COVID-19. CDR3s include the opening cysteine and the closing phenylalanine or tryptophan. Fields, in order: D gene, J gene, clone size, V gene, CDR3 protein, CDR3 DNA. D genes are given only for firm matches. Expanded clones get a size class; other rows say once, few or many, or leave the size out.

>-|TRBJ1-1|-|TRBV19
CASKGSTMNTEAFF
TGTGCCAGTAAAGGATCGACTATGAACACTGAAGCTTTCTTT
>TRBD2|TRBJ2-7|once|TRBV12-3/TRBV12-4
CASSRGRDYEQYF
TGTGCCAGCAGCCGCGGGAGAGACTACGAGCAGTACTTC
>-|TRBJ2-3|few|TRBV27
CASSLYGLTDTQYF
TGTGCCAGCAGTTTATACGGTCTCACAGATACGCAGTATTTT
>TRBD1|TRBJ1-1|-|TRBV11-1
CASSLGQGSEAFF
TGTGCCAGCAGCTTAGGACAGGGGTCTGAAGCTTTCTTT
>TRBD1|TRBJ1-2|-|TRBV9
CASSLGQMRGYTF
TGTGCCAGCAGCCTGGGACAGATGAGAGGCTACACCTTC
>-|TRBJ1-1|-|TRBV13
CASSLFQGYTEAFF
TGTGCCAGCAGCTTATTCCAGGGATACACTGAAGCTTTCTTT
>-|TRBJ2-1|-|TRBV28
CASSSGGRYNEQFF
TGTGCCAGCAGTTCTGGAGGGCGCTACAATGAGCAGTTCTTC
>-|TRBJ1-2|-|TRBV7-9
CASSLREGNDGYTF
TGTGCCAGCAGCTTGCGCGAGGGAAACGACGGCTACACCTTC
>-|TRBJ1-1|-|TRBV6-2/TRBV6-3
CASSQHLDQNTEAFF
TGTGCCAGCAGCCAACACCTAGACCAAAACACTGAAGCTTTCTTT
>TRBD1|TRBJ2-5|-|TRBV28
CASSIAGGRETQYF
TGTGCCAGCAGTATCGCAGGGGGTCGGGAGACCCAGTACTTC
>-|TRBJ1-1|-|TRBV3-1/TRBV3-2
CASSLTTTEAFF
TGTGCCAGCAGCCTTACTACCACTGAAGCTTTCTTT
>TRBD2|TRBJ2-1|-|TRBV5-1
CASSGRTSGTYNEQFF
TGCGCCAGCAGCGGAAGGACTAGCGGGACCTACAATGAGCAGTTCTTC
>-|TRBJ2-7|-|TRBV29-1
CSVVTHRDYEQYF
TGCAGCGTAGTTACCCACAGGGACTACGAGCAGTACTTC
>TRBD1|TRBJ2-6|once|TRBV5-4
CASSSRDREVPGANVLTF
TGTGCCAGCAGCTCCCGGGACAGGGAAGTCCCTGGGGCCAACGTCCTGACTTTC
>TRBD1|TRBJ1-2|-|TRBV7-3
CASSRTGGDGYTF
TGTGCCAGCAGCAGGACAGGGGGCGATGGCTACACCTTC
>-|TRBJ2-7|-|TRBV29-1
CSVQGGRAVDEQYF
TGCAGCGTCCAAGGGGGGAGGGCCGTCGACGAGCAGTACTTC
>-|TRBJ1-2|-|TRBV14
CASSQDRPGQNDGYTF
TGTGCCAGCAGCCAAGATAGGCCAGGGCAGAACGATGGCTACACCTTC
>TRBD1|TRBJ2-2|-|TRBV18
CASSPWQGAGELFF
TGTGCCAGCTCACCATGGCAGGGGGCCGGGGAGCTGTTTTTT
>TRBD2|TRBJ2-1|-|TRBV9
CASSAHSSGRNFNEQFF
TGTGCCAGCAGCGCCCATTCTAGCGGGAGGAACTTCAATGAGCAGTTCTTC
>TRBD2|TRBJ2-1|-|TRBV18
CASSPRSGGGGENEQFF
TGTGCCAGCTCACCTAGGTCGGGCGGGGGAGGAGAGAATGAGCAGTTCTTC
>TRBD2|TRBJ2-3|-|TRBV29-1
CSVVGREPSPDTQYF
TGCAGCGTTGTGGGGCGGGAGCCCTCTCCAGATACGCAGTATTTT
>-|TRBJ2-2|-|TRBV28
CASARTSNTGELFF
TGTGCCAGCGCCAGGACTTCTAACACCGGGGAGCTGTTTTTT